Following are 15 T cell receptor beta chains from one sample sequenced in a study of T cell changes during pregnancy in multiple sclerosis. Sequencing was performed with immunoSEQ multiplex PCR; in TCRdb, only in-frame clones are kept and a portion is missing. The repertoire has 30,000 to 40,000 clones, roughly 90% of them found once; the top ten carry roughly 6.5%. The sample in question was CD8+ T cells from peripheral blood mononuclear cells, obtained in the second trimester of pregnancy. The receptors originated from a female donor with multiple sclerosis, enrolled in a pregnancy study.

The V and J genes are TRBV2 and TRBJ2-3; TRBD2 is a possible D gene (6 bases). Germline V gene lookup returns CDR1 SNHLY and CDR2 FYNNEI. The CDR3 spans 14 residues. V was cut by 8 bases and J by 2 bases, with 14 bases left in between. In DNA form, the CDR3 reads TGTGCCAGCGACGGGCTAGCGATCACAGATACGCAGTATTTT. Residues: CASDGLAITDTQYF.

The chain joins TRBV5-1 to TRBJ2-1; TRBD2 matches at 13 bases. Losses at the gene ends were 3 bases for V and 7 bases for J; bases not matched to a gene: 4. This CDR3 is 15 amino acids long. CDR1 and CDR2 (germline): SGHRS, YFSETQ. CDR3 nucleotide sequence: TGCGCCAGCAGCTCGGGACTAGCGGGAAGTAATGAGCAGTTCTTC. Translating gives CASSSGLAGSNEQFF.

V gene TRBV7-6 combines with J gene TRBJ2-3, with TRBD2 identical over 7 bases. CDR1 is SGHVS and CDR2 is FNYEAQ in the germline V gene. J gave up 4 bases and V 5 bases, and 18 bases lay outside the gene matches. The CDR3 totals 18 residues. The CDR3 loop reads CASSLSIPTSLPPDTQYF. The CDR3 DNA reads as TGTGCCAGCAGCCTCTCTATTCCGACTAGCCTCCCGCCAGATACGCAGTATTTT.

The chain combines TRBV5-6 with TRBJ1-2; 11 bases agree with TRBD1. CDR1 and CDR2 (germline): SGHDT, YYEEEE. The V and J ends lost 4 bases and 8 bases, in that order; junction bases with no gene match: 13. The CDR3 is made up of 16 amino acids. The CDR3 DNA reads TGTGCCAGCAGCCTCATTACCGCGGACAGGGGGCAAGGCTACACCTTC. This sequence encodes CASSLITADRGQGYTF.

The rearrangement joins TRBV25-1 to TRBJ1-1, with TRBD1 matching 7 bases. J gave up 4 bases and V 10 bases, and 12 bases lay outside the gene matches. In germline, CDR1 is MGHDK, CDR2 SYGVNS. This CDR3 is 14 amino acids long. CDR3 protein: CANGTARVGTEAFF. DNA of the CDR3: TGTGCCAACGGGACAGCAAGGGTCGGCACTGAAGCTTTCTTT.

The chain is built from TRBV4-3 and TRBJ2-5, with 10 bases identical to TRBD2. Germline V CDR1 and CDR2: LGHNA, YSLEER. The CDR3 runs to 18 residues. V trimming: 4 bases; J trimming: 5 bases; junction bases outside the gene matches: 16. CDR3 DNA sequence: TGCGCCAGCAGCCCCACCGGTCCCCTAGCGGGAGTTCCGGAGACCCAGTACTTC. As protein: CASSPTGPLAGVPETQYF.

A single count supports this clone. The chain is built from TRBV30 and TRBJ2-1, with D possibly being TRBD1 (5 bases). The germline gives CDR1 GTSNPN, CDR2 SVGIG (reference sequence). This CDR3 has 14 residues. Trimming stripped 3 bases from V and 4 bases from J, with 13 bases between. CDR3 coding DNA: TGTGCCTGGAGAGGGGAATTGTCTTACAATGAGCAGTTCTTC. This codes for CAWRGELSYNEQFF.

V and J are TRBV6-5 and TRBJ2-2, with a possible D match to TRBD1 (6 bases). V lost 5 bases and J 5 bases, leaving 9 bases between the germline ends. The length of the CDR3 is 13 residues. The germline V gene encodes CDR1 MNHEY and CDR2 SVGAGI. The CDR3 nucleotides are TGTGCCAGCAGTACAGGGTGGACCGGGGAGCTGTTTTTT. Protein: CASSTGWTGELFF.

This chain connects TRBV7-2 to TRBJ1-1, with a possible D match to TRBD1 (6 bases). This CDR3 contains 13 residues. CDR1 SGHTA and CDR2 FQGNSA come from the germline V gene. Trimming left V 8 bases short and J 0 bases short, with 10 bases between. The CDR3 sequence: CASFGGMNTEAFF. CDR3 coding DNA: TGTGCCAGCTTTGGGGGCATGAACACTGAAGCTTTCTTT.

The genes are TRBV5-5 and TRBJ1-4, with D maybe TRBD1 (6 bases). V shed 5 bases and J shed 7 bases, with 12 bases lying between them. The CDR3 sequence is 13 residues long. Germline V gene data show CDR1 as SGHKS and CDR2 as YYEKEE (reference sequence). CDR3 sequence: CASRAGTTEKLFF. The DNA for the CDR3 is TGTGCCAGCAGGGCCGGGACAACTGAAAAACTGTTTTTT.

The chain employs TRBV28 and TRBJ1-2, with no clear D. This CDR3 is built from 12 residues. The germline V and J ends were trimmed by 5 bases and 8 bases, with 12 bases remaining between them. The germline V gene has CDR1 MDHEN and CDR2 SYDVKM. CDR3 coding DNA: TGTGCCAGCAGTCTCCGGTCCTGGGGCTACACCTTC. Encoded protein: CASSLRSWGYTF.

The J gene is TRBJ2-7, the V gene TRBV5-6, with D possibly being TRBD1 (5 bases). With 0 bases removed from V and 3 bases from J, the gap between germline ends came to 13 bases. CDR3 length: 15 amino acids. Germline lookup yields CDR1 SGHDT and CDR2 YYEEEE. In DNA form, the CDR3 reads TGTGCCAGCAGCTTGGTAGCAGGGCGAGACTACGAGCAGTACTTC. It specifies CASSLVAGRDYEQYF.

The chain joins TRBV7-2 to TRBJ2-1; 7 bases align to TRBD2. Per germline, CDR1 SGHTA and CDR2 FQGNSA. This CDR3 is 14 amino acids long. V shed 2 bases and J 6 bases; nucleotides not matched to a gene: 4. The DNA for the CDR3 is TGTGCCAGCAGCTTACGGCGGGAGATCAATGAGCAGTTCTTC. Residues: CASSLRREINEQFF.

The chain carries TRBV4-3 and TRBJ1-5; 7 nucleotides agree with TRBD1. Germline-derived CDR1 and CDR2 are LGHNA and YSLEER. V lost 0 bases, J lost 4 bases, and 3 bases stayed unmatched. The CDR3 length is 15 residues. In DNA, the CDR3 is TGCGCCAGCAGCCAAGATCAGGGGGATAATCAGCCCCAGCATTTT. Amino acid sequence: CASSQDQGDNQPQHF.

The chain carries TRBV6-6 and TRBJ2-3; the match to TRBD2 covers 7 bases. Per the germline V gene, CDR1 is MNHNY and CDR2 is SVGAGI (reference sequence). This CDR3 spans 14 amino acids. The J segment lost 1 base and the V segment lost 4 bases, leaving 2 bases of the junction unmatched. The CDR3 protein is CASSLTSGTDTQYF. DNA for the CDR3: TGTGCCAGCAGTTTAACTAGCGGCACAGATACGCAGTATTTT.